This T cell receptor beta chain was captured in a study of identical twins. Findings and limits, study-wide: With monozygotic twins, out-of-frame TCR alpha sharing exceeded what models estimated. Twins showed weaker excess sharing in their beta out-of-frame sequences.

With no exceptions, donors were healthy Caucasians. On this clonotype itself: Its antigen is unknown.

Each CDR3 protein is one row after TCRdb ran MiXCR on the 5' RACE reads. The sample holds hundreds of thousands of distinct CDR3 sequences, 8% to 9% seen once. Unmatched junction bases numbered 2, after V lost 1 base and J lost 2 bases. Per the germline V gene, CDR1 is SGHNT and CDR2 is YENEEA. There are 15 residues in the CDR3. The sample was also linked to a second study, of yellow fever vaccine responses in identical twins. As that report states: After vaccination, twins' T cell response reportedly seemed partly convergent, partly personalized.

This clonotype originated in a woman between 18 and 30 years old in good health. The chain combines TRBV11-3 with TRBJ2-7, with 10 bases fitting TRBD1. Source material: memory (CD45RO+) T cells sorted from blood. The CDR3 bases are TGTGCCAGCAGCTTAGGGACAGGGGGGACCTACGAGCAGTACTTC. This encodes CASSLGTGGTYEQYF.